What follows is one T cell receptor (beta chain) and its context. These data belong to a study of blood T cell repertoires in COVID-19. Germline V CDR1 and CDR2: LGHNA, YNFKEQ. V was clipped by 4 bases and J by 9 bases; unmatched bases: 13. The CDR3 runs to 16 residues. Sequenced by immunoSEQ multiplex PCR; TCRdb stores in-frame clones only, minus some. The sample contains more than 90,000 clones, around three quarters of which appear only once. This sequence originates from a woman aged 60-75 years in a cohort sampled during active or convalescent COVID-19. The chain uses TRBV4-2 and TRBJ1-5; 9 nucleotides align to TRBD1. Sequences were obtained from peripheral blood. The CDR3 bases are TGTGCCAGCAGCCTAGGACAGGGGCCGCAACCGGGGCCCCAGCATTTT. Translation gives CASSLGQGPQPGPQHF.